The 21 T cell receptor beta chains given below trace back to one sample, sequenced in a study of cytomegalovirus exposure and HLA in healthy donors. PCR primers comprised 60 Vbeta and 13 Jbeta primers. Sequenced by immunoSEQ multiplex PCR; TCRdb stores in-frame clones only, minus some. The sample records 90,000 to 100,000 clones, around 67% being singletons. Sequences were obtained from PBMCs. These receptors came from a male donor in good health and CMV-seronegative.

This clone was recorded once. The V call is TRBV27, the J call TRBJ2-5, with TRBD1 matching 8 bases. The junction had 5 bases not matched to a gene; V was cut back by 6 bases and J by 5 bases. CDR3 length: 13 amino acids. Germline CDR1 is MNHEY and CDR2 is SMNVEV (reference sequence). CDR3 coding DNA: TGTGCCAGCAGGGGGACAGGCGGGGAGACCCAGTACTTC. Its protein product is CASRGTGGETQYF.

This clone came up many times. The V and J genes are TRBV7-9 and TRBJ1-4; the D is unclear. This CDR3 has 15 residues. The V end lost 1 base, the J end lost 6 bases, and 12 bases lay between the germline ends. Germline CDR1 is SEHNR and CDR2 is FQNEAQ (reference sequence). The chain's CDR3 is CASSLGEIRDEKLFF. As DNA, the CDR3 is TGTGCCAGCAGCTTAGGAGAGATACGGGATGAAAAACTGTTTTTT.

Details on this clone: The same CDR3 is also encoded by other DNA sequences in this sample. The chain recombines TRBV28 with TRBJ1-5, with a weak D call TRBD1 (5 bases). Trimming removed 3 bases at V and 6 bases at J, with 9 bases between. The length of the CDR3 is 13 residues. Germline-derived CDR1 and CDR2 are MDHEN and SYDVKM. CDR3 residues: CASSLQGSQPQHF. CDR3 coding DNA: TGTGCCAGCAGTTTGCAGGGAAGTCAGCCCCAGCATTTT. Variable domain in full (rest from reference TRBV28 and TRBJ1-5): DVKVTQSSRYLVKRTGEKVFLECVQDMDHENMFWYRQDPGLGLRLIYFSYDVKMKEKGDIPEGYSVSREKKERFSLILESASTNQTSMYLCASSLQGSQPQHFGDGTRLSIL.

This chain uses TRBV6-1 with TRBJ2-7; TRBD1 might be the D (5 bases). The CDR3 covers 15 residues. Germline loops: CDR1 MNHNS, CDR2 SASEGT. The germline V and J ends were trimmed by 1 base and 5 bases, with 15 bases remaining between them. The CDR3 DNA reads as TGTGCCAGCAGTGAAGGTTTAGGTCAGGGTGACGAGCAGTACTTC. Protein product: CASSEGLGQGDEQYF.

J is TRBJ2-7 and V is TRBV5-5; perhaps TRBD2 as D (6 bases). The CDR3 spans 14 residues. Germline CDR1 and CDR2: SGHKS and YYEKEE (reference sequence). The V end lost 4 bases, the J end lost 3 bases, and 14 bases lay between the germline ends. Here the CDR3 reads CASSLRQRVYEQYF. CDR3 nucleotides: TGTGCCAGCAGCCTTCGACAGCGGGTCTACGAGCAGTACTTC.

This clone was seen a few times. V gene TRBV7-8 combines with J gene TRBJ1-5; D is possibly TRBD1 (5 bases). The CDR3 extends over 15 amino acids. The germline V and J ends were trimmed by 3 bases and 5 bases, with 14 bases remaining between them. The germline V gene has CDR1 SGHVS and CDR2 FQNEAQ. CDR3 nucleotide sequence: TGTGCCAGCAGCTTTGGGGGGGGTCTCGATCAGCCCCAGCATTTT. This encodes CASSFGGGLDQPQHF.

The chain has TRBV29-1 and TRBJ2-7; 9 positions match TRBD2. Germline V CDR1 and CDR2: SQVTM, ANQGSEA. This CDR3 region has 13 residues. J gave up 7 bases and V 5 bases, and 9 bases lay outside the gene matches. The CDR3: CSVMAGGPREQYF. CDR3 nucleotide sequence: TGCAGCGTTATGGCGGGAGGGCCGAGGGAGCAGTACTTC.

The V and J genes are TRBV2 and TRBJ2-5; TRBD2 aligns across 11 bases. Germline V lookup: CDR1 SNHLY, CDR2 FYNNEI. After removal of 7 bases from V and 4 bases from J, the junction contained 14 bases not matched to a gene. The CDR3 extends over 17 amino acids. The CDR3 DNA follows: TGTGCCAGCAACTCCGGGACTAGCGGAGGGAGGAGAGAGACCCAGTACTTC. This codes for CASNSGTSGGRRETQYF.

The chain carries TRBV28 and TRBJ2-7; maybe TRBD2 (5 bases). The CDR3 length is 17 residues. V lost 6 bases, J lost 2 bases, and 23 bases lay in between. The germline V gene has CDR1 MDHEN and CDR2 SYDVKM. In nucleotides, the CDR3 is TGTGCCAGCAGGCAACCCGGGCCTAGCAATTCCCCCTACGAGCAGTACTTC. This gives the protein CASRQPGPSNSPYEQYF. Drawing the rest from reference TRBV28 and TRBJ2-7, the complete variable domain is DVKVTQSSRYLVKRTGEKVFLECVQDMDHENMFWYRQDPGLGLRLIYFSYDVKMKEKGDIPEGYSVSREKKERFSLILESASTNQTSMYLCASRQPGPSNSPYEQYFGPGTRLTVT.

This clone showed up just once. The chain employs TRBV25-1 and TRBJ2-1; 14 nucleotides align to TRBD2. The ends lost 4 bases at V and 3 bases at J; junction bases unmatched: 8. Germline assignment: CDR1 MGHDK and CDR2 SYGVNS. CDR3 size: 18 residues. The CDR3 region is CASSGRLAGGVDYNEQFF. CDR3 DNA sequence: TGTGCCAGCAGTGGAAGACTAGCGGGAGGGGTTGACTACAATGAGCAGTTCTTC.

This clone was picked up one time. The J gene is TRBJ2-7, the V gene TRBV19; D is undetermined. CDR3 size: 15 residues. V dropped 5 bases and J dropped 7 bases, with 21 bases sitting between them. The germline V gene has CDR1 LNHDA and CDR2 SQIVND (reference sequence). The CDR3 protein is CASSSSSTAGREQYF. The DNA of the CDR3 is TGTGCCAGTAGTTCATCCTCCACAGCTGGTCGGGAGCAGTACTTC.

CDR3 in DNA: TGTGCCAGCAGCTTAGTAGGGACTAGCACAGATACGCAGTATTTT. This codes for CASSLVGTSTDTQYF. The rearrangement links TRBV7-8 to TRBJ2-3; D might be TRBD2 (6 bases). Trimming shortened V by 1 base and J by 0 bases, and 8 bases separated the two germline ends. The CDR3 runs to 15 residues. Per the germline V gene, CDR1 is SGHVS and CDR2 is FQNEAQ.

V usage is TRBV5-1 and J usage is TRBJ1-4; perhaps TRBD1 as D (5 bases). Per the germline V gene, CDR1 is SGHRS and CDR2 is YFSETQ. V shed 0 bases and J shed 4 bases, with 13 bases lying between them. The CDR3 contains 16 residues. CDR3: CASSLDGRVFNEKLFF. In nucleotides, the CDR3 is TGCGCCAGCAGCTTGGACGGCAGGGTTTTTAATGAAAAACTGTTTTTT.

The chain has TRBV4-3 and TRBJ2-7, with 10 bases that match TRBD1. The CDR3 is 18 residues long. CDR1 is LGHNA and CDR2 is YSLEER in the germline V gene. V lost 4 bases and J lost 2; bases outside the gene matches: 14. CDR3 in DNA: TGCGCCAGCAGCCGACAGTACCGACAGGGGGCCCTAACCTACGAGCAGTACTTC. Protein sequence: CASSRQYRQGALTYEQYF.

This chain joins TRBV6-5 and TRBJ2-3; a possible D gene is TRBD1 (6 bases). The CDR3 contains 15 residues. Trimming left V 5 bases short and J 0 bases short, with 12 bases between. Germline lookup yields CDR1 MNHEY and CDR2 SVGAGI. CDR3 DNA: TGTGCCAGCAGTAGAGGGGGAATAAGCACAGATACGCAGTATTTT. Translation: CASSRGGISTDTQYF.

The rearrangement uses TRBV5-1 and TRBJ2-2; TRBD1 matches at 7 bases. Germline CDR1 is SGHRS and CDR2 is YFSETQ. The length of the CDR3 is 16 residues. With 4 bases clipped from V and 3 bases from J, the junction kept 9 bases outside the gene matches. The CDR3 region is CASSPRQGGDTGELFF. CDR3 sequence (DNA): TGCGCCAGCAGCCCCCGACAGGGCGGTGACACCGGGGAGCTGTTTTTT.

This clone was observed a handful of times. This chain joins TRBV29-1 and TRBJ1-2, with a possible D match to TRBD1 (5 bases). The CDR3 extends over 12 amino acids. V lost 6 bases, J lost 5 bases, and 13 bases lay in between. Germline CDR1 reads SQVTM; CDR2 reads ANQGSEA. CDR3 coding DNA: TGCAGCGTGGCTACCGGGGGGTATGGCTACACCTTC. Translated, it gives CSVATGGYGYTF.

This clone was counted a single time. The CDR3 loop is CASSSTVNEQFF. Here the CDR3 DNA reads TGTGCCAGCAGTTCAACGGTCAATGAGCAGTTCTTC. The V gene is TRBV27, the J gene TRBJ2-1; D gene unclear. The germline gives CDR1 MNHEY, CDR2 SMNVEV (reference sequence). Trimming removed 4 bases at V and 6 bases at J, with 7 bases between. The CDR3 spans 12 residues.

The chain links TRBV5-1 to TRBJ2-2; D uncertain. The V gene lost 4 bases and the J gene lost 6 bases, with 19 bases spanning the gap. CDR3 length: 16 residues. Looked up from germline, CDR1 is SGHRS and CDR2 is YFSETQ. CDR3 nucleotide sequence: TGCGCCAGCAGCAGTAAGCGCCAACTGCGTTCCGGGGAGCTGTTTTTT. Translating gives CASSSKRQLRSGELFF. Full variable domain (outside the CDR3, taken from reference TRBV5-1 and TRBJ2-2): KAGVTQTPRYLIKTRGQQVTLSCSPISGHRSVSWYQQTPGQGLQFLFEYFSETQRNKGNFPGRFSGRQFSNSRSEMNVSTLELGDSALYLCASSSKRQLRSGELFFGEGSRLTVL.

The J gene is TRBJ2-5, the V gene TRBV9; 9 bases are a match to TRBD2. CDR1 SGDLS and CDR2 YYNGEE come from the germline V gene. The trim removed 0 bases at V and 1 base at J, leaving 4 bases unmatched. The CDR3 contains 16 residues. CDR3 amino acids: CASSVGGGGVQETQYF. For the CDR3, the DNA is TGTGCCAGCAGCGTAGGCGGGGGGGGCGTCCAAGAGACCCAGTACTTC.

The chain is built from TRBV7-8 and TRBJ1-2; no clear D gene. V shed 1 base and J shed 3 bases, with 12 bases lying between them. Per germline, CDR1 SGHVS and CDR2 FQNEAQ. The CDR3 contains 15 residues. The CDR3 sequence is CASSLDSAGDYGYTF. CDR3 coding DNA: TGTGCCAGCAGCTTAGATAGCGCAGGTGACTATGGCTACACCTTC.